Only a few counts were recorded for the clone carrying this T cell receptor (beta chain). Its matching antigen is unknown. This CDR3 region has 16 residues. The V gene end was trimmed by 3 bases and the J gene end by 4 bases; junction bases not matched to a gene: 5. This sample was taken from a study of T cell repertoires in cytomegalovirus infection. Study-level background: Recently identified HLA-C-restricted CMV epitopes were used, and well-studied HLA-B-restricted CMV epitopes were used as well. Public signatures in TCR beta pointed to CMV infection and matching HLA type.

From the reads, TCRdb called clonotypes with MiXCR, one entry per CDR3 protein. In the table there are over 250,000 distinct CDR3 sequences, 20% to 25% of which are singletons. The chain employs TRBV12-3 or TRBV12-4 and TRBJ2-2, with TRBD2 matching over 10 bases. This receptor was obtained from a human donor in good health (CMV status not recorded). Some clones in this sample may be carry-over from other donors' samples. Sequencing was performed on cultured PBMCs, taken from culture after CMV antigen stimulation. The CDR3 DNA follows: TGTGCCAGCAGTTTCGGACTAGCGGAAATCACCGGGGAGCTGTTTTTT. The encoded protein is CASSFGLAEITGELFF.